The next 27 T cell receptor beta chains were all read from a single sample in a study of T cell changes during pregnancy in multiple sclerosis. TCRdb keeps only in-frame clones here, not all; method: immunoSEQ multiplex PCR. This table holds approximately 120,000 clones, about 96% found once. The source material was peripheral blood, sampled after pregnancy. These TCRs come from a female donor with multiple sclerosis, enrolled in a pregnancy study.

This chain's CDR3 is CASSQETASWGELFF. CDR3 nucleotide sequence: TGTGCCAGCAGCCAAGAGACAGCCTCCTGGGGGGAGCTGTTTTTT. The chain couples TRBV6-5 to TRBJ2-2; D might be TRBD1 (5 bases). The CDR3 extends over 15 amino acids. Germline CDR1 is MNHEY and CDR2 is SVGAGI. Trimming took off 6 bases at V and 8 bases at J, with 19 bases between the two ends.

The genes are TRBV7-8 and TRBJ1-3; no definite D call. This CDR3 spans 14 amino acids. V was clipped by 0 bases and J by 1 base, with 4 bases between them. The germline gives CDR1 SGHVS, CDR2 FQNEAQ. CDR3 protein: CASSLAVSGNTIYF. The CDR3 DNA reads TGTGCCAGCAGCTTAGCCGTGTCTGGAAACACCATATATTTT. The full variable domain, in which reference TRBV7-8 and TRBJ1-3 provide the parts outside the CDR3, is GAGVSQSPRYKVAKRGQDVALRCDPISGHVSLFWYQQALGQGPEFLTYFQNEAQLDKSGLPSDRFFAERPEGSVSTLKIQRTQQEDSAVYLCASSLAVSGNTIYFGEGSWLTVV.

The V and J genes are TRBV13 and TRBJ2-1; tentatively, D is TRBD2 (6 bases). CDR1 PRHDT and CDR2 FYEKMQ come from the germline V gene (reference sequence). The CDR3 contains 15 residues. The V end was cut by 7 bases, the J end by 8 bases, with 21 bases between. CDR3 nucleotide sequence: TGTGCCAGCACCCTTTCGGCGGGACTGGTAGATGAGCAGTTCTTC. Translating it yields CASTLSAGLVDEQFF.

V and J are TRBV29-1 and TRBJ2-7; 7 positions match TRBD1. This CDR3 spans 14 amino acids. Unmatched junction bases numbered 15, after V lost 7 bases and J lost 6 bases. Looked up from germline, CDR1 is SQVTM and CDR2 is ANQGSEA. Written as DNA, the CDR3 is TGCAGCGGAACCTCCGGGACAGCGCTGGGCGAGCAGTACTTC. Translation: CSGTSGTALGEQYF.

In nucleotides, the CDR3 is TGTGCCAGCAGCCCTCCCGGGACTAGCGGCTACGAGCAGTACTTC. This gives the protein CASSPPGTSGYEQYF. This chain joins TRBV5-6 and TRBJ2-7; 11 nucleotides match TRBD2. The germline gives CDR1 SGHDT, CDR2 YYEEEE. The CDR3 is made up of 15 amino acids. With V trimmed by 4 bases and J by 3 bases, 6 bases remained unmatched. Using reference TRBV5-6 and TRBJ2-7 for the parts outside the CDR3, the full variable domain is DAGVTQSPTHLIKTRGQQVTLRCSPKSGHDTVSWYQQALGQGPQFIFQYYEEEERQRGNFPDRFSGHQFPNYSSELNVNALLLGDSALYLCASSPPGTSGYEQYFGPGTRLTVT.

The genes are TRBV29-1 and TRBJ1-4; D is unclear. The germline V gene has CDR1 SQVTM and CDR2 ANQGSEA. The CDR3 is made up of 13 amino acids. V lost 6 bases and J 3 bases, leaving 11 bases between the germline ends. CDR3 bases: TGCAGCGTCACCGGGAGGTCTAATGAAAAACTGTTTTTT. This translates into CSVTGRSNEKLFF. Variable domain in full (rest from reference TRBV29-1 and TRBJ1-4): SAVISQKPSRDICQRGTSLTIQCQVDSQVTMMFWYRQQPGQSLTLIATANQGSEATYESGFVIDKFPISRPNLTFSTLTVSNMSPEDSSIYLCSVTGRSNEKLFFGSGTQLSVL.

V gene TRBV6-5 combines with J gene TRBJ2-5, with TRBD2 identical over 8 bases. The CDR3 contains 16 residues. Germline-derived CDR1 and CDR2 are MNHEY and SVGAGI. V dropped 1 base and J dropped 4; count of bases not matched to a gene: 8. Here the CDR3 DNA reads TGTGCCAGCAGTTACTTGGCGGGAGGCGGGGGAGAGACCCAGTACTTC. Translated, it gives CASSYLAGGGGETQYF.

The chain combines TRBV5-4 with TRBJ2-3; 9 bases are a match to TRBD2. The CDR3 is 12 amino acids. CDR1 SGHNT and CDR2 YYREEE come from the germline V gene (reference sequence). V lost 4 bases and J lost 8; bases outside the gene matches: 2. CDR3 region: CASSQTSGTQYF. The CDR3 DNA follows: TGTGCCAGCAGCCAGACTAGCGGTACGCAGTATTTT.

The J gene is TRBJ2-1, the V gene TRBV28; D unclear. V was clipped by 5 bases and J by 6 bases, with 14 bases between them. Germline V gives CDR1 MDHEN, CDR2 SYDVKM. This CDR3 comprises 14 residues. The CDR3 bases are TGTGCCAGCAGTGAGCCGATCACCGCCAATGAGCAGTTCTTC. Its protein is CASSEPITANEQFF.

The rearrangement joins TRBV18 to TRBJ2-1, with TRBD2 as a possible D gene (5 bases). CDR3 length: 14 residues. V was cut by 3 bases and J by 8 bases, with 14 bases left in between. The germline V gene has CDR1 KGHSH and CDR2 LQKENI. CDR3: CASSPRAISYEQFF. The CDR3 DNA follows: TGTGCCAGCTCACCGAGGGCTATATCGTATGAGCAGTTCTTC.

The genes are TRBV19 and TRBJ2-1; D is possibly TRBD2 (6 bases). The germline V gene encodes CDR1 LNHDA and CDR2 SQIVND (reference sequence). This CDR3 spans 13 amino acids. Trimming stripped 6 bases from V and 0 bases from J, with 6 bases between. DNA of the CDR3: TGTGCCAGTAGCGGGAGCTCCTACAATGAGCAGTTCTTC. Its protein is CASSGSSYNEQFF.

The chain has TRBV29-1 and TRBJ1-4; D perhaps matches TRBD1 (6 bases). V was cut by 0 bases and J by 8 bases, with 13 bases left in between. The CDR3 runs to 14 residues. Germline CDR1 SQVTM, CDR2 ANQGSEA. Here the CDR3 reads CSVEEQGVEEKLFF. CDR3 DNA sequence: TGCAGCGTTGAAGAACAGGGAGTCGAGGAAAAACTGTTTTTT.

The V and J genes are TRBV6-1 and TRBJ1-5; maybe TRBD1 (6 bases). V was cut by 3 bases and J by 2 bases, with 8 bases left in between. The germline gives CDR1 MNHNS, CDR2 SASEGT. The CDR3 contains 14 residues. CDR3 residues: CASSEGARNQPQHF. As DNA, the CDR3 is TGTGCCAGCAGTGAGGGGGCGCGCAATCAGCCCCAGCATTTT.

This clone was seen just once. The CDR3 DNA sequence: TGTGCCAGCAGCTTAGGACTCTTCGAGGGGCAGTATTTT. Translating gives CASSLGLFEGQYF. The V call is TRBV7-9, the J call TRBJ2-3, with D tentatively TRBD2 (5 bases). Looked up from germline, CDR1 is SEHNR and CDR2 is FQNEAQ (reference sequence). The germline V and J ends were trimmed by 1 base and 11 bases, with 13 bases remaining between them. This CDR3 contains 13 residues.

V gene TRBV28 combines with J gene TRBJ2-2, with D maybe TRBD1 (5 bases). Trimming took 7 bases from V and 3 from J, leaving 15 bases between them. In germline, CDR1 is MDHEN, CDR2 SYDVKM. The CDR3 runs 15 residues. The CDR3 sequence is CASIPRKGHTGELFF. The CDR3 region has the DNA TGTGCCAGCATCCCGAGGAAGGGGCACACCGGGGAGCTGTTTTTT.

This clone was counted a single time. The chain recombines TRBV7-9 with TRBJ1-1, with D hard to call. CDR3 size: 14 residues. V shed 7 bases and J shed 5 bases, with 17 bases lying between them. Germline CDR1 SEHNR, CDR2 FQNEAQ (reference sequence). DNA of the CDR3: TGTGCCAGCACCAACTCCGGGATCGGGACTGAAGCTTTCTTT. As protein: CASTNSGIGTEAFF.

This chain connects TRBV27 to TRBJ2-7; TRBD2 matches 11 bases. The length of the CDR3 is 16 residues. V trimming: 2 bases; J trimming: 5 bases; junction bases outside the gene matches: 8. Germline loops: CDR1 MNHEY, CDR2 SMNVEV (reference sequence). The CDR3, as DNA: TGTGCCAGCAGTTTAATCGCTAGCGGGAGGATCCACGAGCAGTACTTC. Translation gives CASSLIASGRIHEQYF.

The chain employs TRBV4-1 and TRBJ2-7, with D unresolved. The CDR3 runs 14 residues. Germline CDR1 MGHRA, CDR2 YSYEKL. V dropped 1 base and J dropped 3 bases, with 10 bases sitting between them. The chain's CDR3 is CASSQAHPGYEQYF. Here the CDR3 DNA reads TGCGCCAGCAGCCAAGCCCATCCGGGCTACGAGCAGTACTTC.

This clone was recorded once. The chain joins TRBV5-1 to TRBJ2-7; D is ambiguous. CDR1 and CDR2 (germline): SGHRS, YFSETQ. Trimming took off 0 bases at V and 3 bases at J, with 4 bases between the two ends. The CDR3 has 12 residues. The CDR3 sequence: CASSLDGYEQYF. CDR3 in DNA: TGCGCCAGCAGCTTGGACGGCTACGAGCAGTACTTC.

The rearrangement uses TRBV19 and TRBJ2-7, with TRBD1 matching 12 bases. J was trimmed by 2 bases and V by 7 bases; bases with no gene match: 3. The CDR3 contains 14 residues. In germline, CDR1 is LNHDA, CDR2 SQIVND (reference sequence). CDR3 amino acids: CASKGQGAPYEQYF. CDR3 nucleotide sequence: TGTGCCAGTAAGGGACAGGGGGCCCCCTACGAGCAGTACTTC.

The chain couples TRBV5-1 to TRBJ2-7, with D perhaps matching TRBD2 (5 bases). The germline CDR1 and CDR2 sequences are SGHRS and YFSETQ. The CDR3 loop spans 15 amino acids. V was cut by 2 bases and J by 1 base, with 13 bases left in between. This chain's CDR3 is CASSLTGMGSYEQYF. CDR3 DNA sequence: TGCGCCAGCAGCTTAACGGGAATGGGGTCCTACGAGCAGTACTTC.

The chain joins TRBV5-1 to TRBJ2-7; D may be TRBD1 (6 bases). CDR1 and CDR2 (germline): SGHRS, YFSETQ. This CDR3 is 14 amino acids long. The germline V and J ends were trimmed by 7 bases and 5 bases, with 19 bases remaining between them. CDR3 bases: TGCGCCAGCGGCCTGGGGGCCCAAAGGAACGAGCAGTACTTC. The encoded protein is CASGLGAQRNEQYF.

The rearrangement joins TRBV19 to TRBJ2-6; TRBD2 matches at 7 bases. Germline loops: CDR1 LNHDA, CDR2 SQIVND (reference sequence). CDR3 length: 18 residues. Trimming at V came to 6 bases and at J to 0 bases, leaving 11 bases not matched to a gene. In DNA form, the CDR3 reads TGTGCCAGTAGCCCCTTCCGGGACTACAGCTCTGGGGCCAACGTCCTGACTTTC. It encodes CASSPFRDYSSGANVLTF.

This chain links TRBV5-1 with TRBJ1-1; the D gene is possibly TRBD1 (5 bases). V was clipped by 1 base and J by 3 bases, with 10 bases between them. This CDR3 has 14 residues. CDR1 SGHRS and CDR2 YFSETQ come from the germline V gene. CDR3 amino acids: CASSLSGRDTEAFF. CDR3 coding DNA: TGCGCCAGCAGCTTGTCAGGGAGGGACACTGAAGCTTTCTTT.

The rearrangement uses TRBV18 and TRBJ2-1; 7 bases fit TRBD2. The V segment lost 2 bases and the J segment 6 bases; nucleotides outside the gene matches: 7. This CDR3 has 15 amino acids. Per germline, CDR1 KGHSH and CDR2 LQKENI. In DNA, the CDR3 is TGTGCCAGCTCACCATTAGGACTAGATGCCAATGAGCAGTTCTTC. It translates to CASSPLGLDANEQFF.

CDR3: CAWSVPPTSGSSYEQYF. The CDR3 DNA reads TGTGCCTGGAGTGTACCCCCGACTAGCGGGAGCAGCTACGAGCAGTACTTC. The chain uses TRBV30 and TRBJ2-7, with 12 bases identical to TRBD2. The CDR3 has 17 residues. Germline V gene lookup returns CDR1 GTSNPN and CDR2 SVGIG (reference sequence). V was pared by 0 bases and J by 3 bases, with 9 bases of the junction left unmatched.

The chain couples TRBV5-1 to TRBJ1-1; D may be TRBD1 (6 bases). The CDR3 extends over 15 amino acids. Germline loops: CDR1 SGHRS, CDR2 YFSETQ. V was pared by 0 bases and J by 2 bases, with 11 bases between. The CDR3 region has the DNA TGCGCCAGCAGCTTGGTTTGGACAGACAACACTGAAGCTTTCTTT. This gives the protein CASSLVWTDNTEAFF. Looking up the rest from reference TRBV5-1 and TRBJ1-1 gives the full variable domain: KAGVTQTPRYLIKTRGQQVTLSCSPISGHRSVSWYQQTPGQGLQFLFEYFSETQRNKGNFPGRFSGRQFSNSRSEMNVSTLELGDSALYLCASSLVWTDNTEAFFGQGTRLTVV.